This T cell receptor (beta chain) was found in a study of human T cells and chemical hapten exposure. General study points: Donor immune responses may differ from healthy people's, since all donors had alopecia. Once DPC sensitization occurred, TCRs above 1 in 1000 frequency showed no change.

The study used a library that attached unique molecular identifiers to individual cDNA molecules. Original handling: TCRs per sample had a median of approximately 96,000 and ranged from roughly 20,000 to 700,000. TCRdb redid the calling of the RACE reads with MiXCR, one entry per CDR3 protein. Here the V and J calls rest on TCRdb's processing, not on the authors' analysis. The repertoire consists of about 80,000 distinct CDR3 sequences, with around 15% occurring once and the leading ten covering roughly 4.8%. The germline CDR1 and CDR2 sequences are DFQATT and SNEGSKA (reference sequence). V was shortened by 3 bases and J by 5 bases, with 11 bases between the two germline ends. This CDR3 spans 12 amino acids. Points on this clonotype: Its antigen is still unknown.

Time point meaning: pre-sensitization, week 0. Described treatment: therapeutic diphenylcyclopropenone sensitization with weekly scalp DPC. The TCR sequence derives from a woman in her 50s with alopecia areata. Some clones in this sample may be carry-over from other donors' samples. The rearrangement uses TRBV20-1 and TRBJ2-7, with D possibly TRBD1 on 5 matching bases. This sample comprised whole blood, obtained in connection with sensitization to the hapten diphenylcyclopropenone (DPC). CDR3 sequence: CSASQGRNEQYF. CDR3 coding DNA: TGCAGTGCTAGCCAGGGAAGGAACGAGCAGTACTTC.